This TCR beta chain was recorded in a study of CD4 and CD8 cells across lung adenocarcinoma regions (dated by TCRdb to the late 2010s). Concerning the study at large: The study compared tumor centers with tumor margins to examine intratumor heterogeneity of the T cell receptor repertoire.

Patients with localized lung adenocarcinoma, a subtype of non-small cell lung cancer, were used as donors. These samples came from the margins of localized lung adenocarcinomas. For TCR repertoire analysis, CD4+ T cells from tumor tissue were profiled apart from CD8+ T cells. Library prep was done by PCR. These reads were obtained on a HiSeq X Ten. TCRdb's own reprocessing of the public reads used fastp at Q25 and MiXCR and kept productive beta chains. Entries that share a CDR3 protein sequence are merged under the most common genes and DNA. The sample profile shows under 20,000 distinct CDR3 sequences; 46% of them were found once. About 19% of the sample rests with the top ten. At the junction V is shortened by 4 bases and J by 5 bases, with 14 bases in between. The CDR3 runs 14 residues from the cysteine to the phenylalanine. This entry keeps only the CDR3 DNA: 42 bases, framed from base 1. Taken from the germline V gene (reference sequence), the CDR1 and CDR2 loops are LGHDT and YNNKEL.

This clonotype occurred once. The antigen this receptor binds is unknown. No much larger clonotype is one base removed from it; base qualities were not supplied. A single read counts as weak evidence. Sequencing used CD4+ T cells from the margin of a lung tumor. Explained via the paper, the cell subset or site label denotes: tumor margin region. The chain is assembled from TRBV3-1 and TRBJ1-2; there is no confident call for the D gene. The receptor's source is a male donor with lung adenocarcinoma. The CD4 and CD8 labels of this study may be unreliable. The DNA sequence is as follows: TGTGCCAGCAGCCCCCCTGGCAGGATTTATGGCTACACCTTC. Its protein is CASSPPGRIYGYTF.